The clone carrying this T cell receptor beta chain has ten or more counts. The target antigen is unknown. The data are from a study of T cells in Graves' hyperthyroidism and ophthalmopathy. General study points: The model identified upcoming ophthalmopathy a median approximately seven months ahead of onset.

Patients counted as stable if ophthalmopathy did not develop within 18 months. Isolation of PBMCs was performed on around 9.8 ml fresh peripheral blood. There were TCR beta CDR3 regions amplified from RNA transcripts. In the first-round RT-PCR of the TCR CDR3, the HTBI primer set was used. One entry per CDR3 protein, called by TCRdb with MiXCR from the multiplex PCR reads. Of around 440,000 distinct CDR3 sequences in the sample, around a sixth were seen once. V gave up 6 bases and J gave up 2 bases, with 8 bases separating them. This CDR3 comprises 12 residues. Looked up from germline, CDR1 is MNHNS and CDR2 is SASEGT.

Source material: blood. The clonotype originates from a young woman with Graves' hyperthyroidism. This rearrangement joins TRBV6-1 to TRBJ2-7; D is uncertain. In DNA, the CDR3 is TGTGCCAGCAGGGGCACTACCTACGAGCAGTACTTC. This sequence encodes CASRGTTYEQYF.